Reported below is one TCR beta chain. The antigen is not known. The CDR3 extends over 13 amino acids. CDR1 LGHNA and CDR2 YNFKEQ come from the germline V gene. The data stem from a study of monozygotic twins with inflammatory bowel disease. Study-level points and caveats: IBD patients carried less diverse TCRbeta repertoires (inverse Simpson) than healthy co-twins.

Addition of UMIs with a 6-nucleotide sample barcode was achieved by template switching. TCRdb reprocessed the 5' RACE reads and keeps a single row for each CDR3 protein, giving no DNA. Recorded here are hundreds of thousands of distinct CDR3 sequences; the top ten clones represent 2% to 2.5%. The gene calls are TRBV4-2 and TRBJ1-3. The sequenced sample consisted of blood. This TCR came from a human donor with ulcerative colitis or Crohn's disease, or a healthy co-twin of an affected twin (not recorded which). This chain's CDR3 is CASSQDRGNTIYF.